Listed below are T cell receptor beta chains from one sample, sequenced in a study of blood T cell repertoires in COVID-19. Clones were sequenced by immunoSEQ multiplex PCR, and TCRdb holds only the in-frame ones, with some missing. The data show 200,000 to 250,000 clones, around four fifths seen once. Sequenced sample: peripheral blood. The origin of the receptors is a woman in her 70s with active or convalescent COVID-19. CDR3s include the opening cysteine and the closing phenylalanine or tryptophan. A D gene is named only where the DNA matches it firmly. A clone size is listed for some rows: how often the clone was seen (once, few, many), or a class if it is expanded.

TRBV28	NA	NA	TRBJ1-1	TGTGCCAGCAGGATCAGGGTGAGGCACACTGAAGCTTTCTTT	CASRIRVRHTEAFF
TRBV27	NA	NA	TRBJ1-2	TGTGCCAGCAGTTTAGAGGGCCCGCGGTCTTATGGCTACACCTTC	CASSLEGPRSYGYTF
TRBV19	NA	NA	TRBJ1-5	TGTGCCAGCTCGGGGGGGGGAAATCAGCCCCAGCATTTT	CASSGGGNQPQHF
TRBV4-3	NA	NA	TRBJ2-2	TGCGCCAGCAGCGCGCGGACTTCGCCGCCCGGGGAGCTGTTTTTT	CASSARTSPPGELFF
TRBV7-9	NA	NA	TRBJ1-4	TGTGCCAGCAGCCTTGGAATGGGACACGGGGGGGTTAATGAAAAACTGTTTTTT	CASSLGMGHGGVNEKLFF
TRBV7-9	NA	NA	TRBJ2-1	TGTGCCAGCAGCTTAGATGGGCAACCCGGCAATGAGCAGTTCTTC	CASSLDGQPGNEQFF
TRBV5-1	NA	TRBD2	TRBJ2-7	TGCGCCAGCAGCACCGGGACTAGTGCCGTAGTAAGCGAGCAGTACTTC	CASSTGTSAVVSEQYF
TRBV5-1	NA	NA	TRBJ1-1	TGCGCCAGCAGCGGAAACCCAGGGGTTGAAACTGAAGCTTTCTTT	CASSGNPGVETEAFF
TRBV18	few	TRBD2	TRBJ2-2	TGTGCCAGCTCACGACCGGGACTAGCGGCCACCGGGGAGCTGTTTTTT	CASSRPGLAATGELFF
TRBV24-1	NA	TRBD2	TRBJ2-1	TGTGCCACCAGTGATAGCGGGGGCCGAAGTGAGCAGTTCTTC	CATSDSGGRSEQFF
TRBV18	NA	TRBD2	TRBJ2-1	TGTGCCAGCTCACCTAATCTAGCGGGGGATTGGAGTGAGCAGTTCTTC	CASSPNLAGDWSEQFF
TRBV6-5	NA	TRBD2	TRBJ2-1	TGTGCCAGCAGCTCTACTAGCGGGAGTCTCTATGAGCAGTTCTTC	CASSSTSGSLYEQFF
TRBV20-1	NA	NA	TRBJ2-5	TGCAGTGCTAGTAACAGGGTCAGGTTGGAGACCCAGTACTTC	CSASNRVRLETQYF
TRBV9	NA	TRBD2	TRBJ2-3	TGTGCCAGCAGCGTAGATTTGACTAGCGGGGACCCAGATACGCAGTATTTT	CASSVDLTSGDPDTQYF
TRBV5-4	NA	TRBD1	TRBJ2-7	TGTGCCAGCAGCTTGGCATCATCGATCGGACAGGGCCTCTCCTACGAGCAGTACTTC	CASSLASSIGQGLSYEQYF
TRBV16	NA	NA	TRBJ1-2	TGTGCCAGCAGCCAATTAACGGCAGGGTTTCATGGCTACACCTTC	CASSQLTAGFHGYTF
TRBV27	NA	TRBD1	TRBJ1-2	TGTGCCAGCAGTTTAGGGACAGGGGCGGGTAACTATGGCTACACCTTC	CASSLGTGAGNYGYTF
TRBV9	once	NA	TRBJ2-5	TGTGCCAGCAGCGTAGAGTTGGGGGCAGGAGAGACCCAGTACTTC	CASSVELGAGETQYF
TRBV5-4	once	NA	TRBJ2-2	TGTGCCAGCACGGGGGTGATACCCGGGGAGCTGTTTTTT	CASTGVIPGELFF
TRBV28	NA	TRBD2	TRBJ2-3	TGTGCCAGCAGTTTATCCGGGGTGACTAGCGGGAGTCATTCGCAGTATTTT	CASSLSGVTSGSHSQYF
TRBV21-1	NA	NA	TRBJ2-7	TGTGCCAGCAGCAAAGAGGACGGGCACAGGGTGTACGAGCAGTACTTC	CASSKEDGHRVYEQYF
TRBV5-4	once	NA	TRBJ1-2	TGTGCCAGCAGCTTGGTGGGGGGGAAAGGGGTCCCCGAAGGCTACACCTTC	CASSLVGGKGVPEGYTF
TRBV7-9	once	NA	TRBJ1-5	TGTGCCAGCAGCTTCCGGGGGAGCGGGTCGCCCCAGCATTTT	CASSFRGSGSPQHF
TRBV7-8	NA	TRBD1	TRBJ2-2	TGTGCCAGCGGCAATTCACAGGGGGCCACCGGGGAGCTGTTTTTT	CASGNSQGATGELFF